This entry concerns a single TCR beta chain. Its antigen is undetermined. These data come from a study of cytomegalovirus exposure and HLA in healthy donors. Here immunoSEQ multiplex PCR was the method, and the copy in TCRdb shows in-frame clones only, minus some. This sample has some 80,000 clones; roughly 96% occur once, and the top ten carry about 1.3%. Trimming left V 1 base short and J 8 bases short, with 12 bases between. CDR1 is SEHNR and CDR2 is FQNEAQ in the germline V gene (reference sequence). The length of the CDR3 is 14 residues. Notes on the study in general: Rare sequences made up most TCRs, while some public TCRs were found in many donors.

The TCR originated in a woman between 18 and 30 years old in good health and CMV-seronegative. Sequenced: PBMCs. The chain links TRBV7-9 to TRBJ2-1; TRBD1 is a possible D gene (6 bases). Here the CDR3 reads CASSLVIQGDEQFF. In DNA, the CDR3 is TGTGCCAGCAGCTTAGTGATACAGGGAGATGAGCAGTTCTTC.